A selection of T cell receptor beta chains follows, all from one sample in a study of CD8 T cells in Susac syndrome. TCRdb re-called the immunoSEQ multiplex PCR reads through MiXCR, storing one row per CDR3 protein. The repertoire holds under 200,000 distinct CDR3 sequences, 85% to 95% seen once, with around 0.16% in the top ten. Sequencing was performed on CD8+ T cells from PBMCs. The receptors come from a human donor with multiple sclerosis. Both conserved end residues are part of each CDR3. D genes are given only for firm matches. Clone size is given for some rows only: seen once, a few or many times, or a class if the clone is expanded.

d_gene	j_gene	abundance	v_gene	CDR3nt	CDR3aa
TRBD1	TRBJ2-3	-	TRBV29-1	TGCAGCGTTATCGGACAGGCCACAGATACGCAGTATTTT	CSVIGQATDTQYF
TRBD1	TRBJ2-7	-	TRBV29-1	TGCAGCGTTGAAGGGGGACAGGGCTACGAGCAGTACTTC	CSVEGGQGYEQYF
-	TRBJ2-1	-	TRBV29-1	TGCAGCGTCACATGGGGACTTCCTAACAATGAGCAGTTCTTC	CSVTWGLPNNEQFF
-	TRBJ2-5	-	TRBV29-1	TGCAGCGTTGAAGGAGGGGGACAAGAGACCCAGTACTTC	CSVEGGGQETQYF
-	TRBJ2-1	-	TRBV9	TGTGCCAGCGGCTTTCCCGGCTTCTTC	CASGFPGFF
-	TRBJ2-5	-	TRBV20-1	TGCAGTGCCACCACTCCTGAGCATGGGGGTCCATGGGAGACCCAGTACTTC	CSATTPEHGGPWETQYF
TRBD1	TRBJ2-6	-	TRBV7-9	TGTGCCAGCAGTGACAGGGGGTCTATTTCTGGGGCCAACGTCCTGACTTTC	CASSDRGSISGANVLTF
-	TRBJ2-1	once	TRBV2	TGTGCCAGCATAGCCTCCTACAATGAGCAGTTCTTC	CASIASYNEQFF
TRBD1	TRBJ2-7	-	TRBV15	TGTGCCACCAGCGGGGACAGTACCTACGAGCAGTACTTC	CATSGDSTYEQYF
-	TRBJ2-2	-	TRBV7-9	TGTGCCAGCAGCTTATGGGGCAAGAACACCGGGGAGCTGTTTTTT	CASSLWGKNTGELFF
TRBD2	TRBJ2-1	-	TRBV20-1	TGCAGTGCTAGAGTTTCAGCGGGGGCTTACAATGAGCAGTTCTTC	CSARVSAGAYNEQFF
-	TRBJ2-5	-	TRBV11-2	TGTGCCAGCAGCCCACGGAGTGGGGGTGAGACCCAGTACTTC	CASSPRSGGETQYF
TRBD2	TRBJ2-3	-	TRBV5-1	TGCGCCAGCAGCTTGACTAGGACTAGAGTCACAGATACGCAGTATTTT	CASSLTRTRVTDTQYF
TRBD1	TRBJ1-6	-	TRBV9	TGTGCCAGCAGCGCGGCCGGGACAGGGAATTCACCCCTCCACTTT	CASSAAGTGNSPLHF
TRBD1	TRBJ2-1	-	TRBV3-1	TGTGCCAGCAGCCAAGCCAATACACAGGGGAGTGAGCAGTTCTTC	CASSQANTQGSEQFF
-	TRBJ2-5	-	TRBV15	TGTGCCACCACTTCAGGGTCCCGCGATCAAGAGACCCAGTACTTC	CATTSGSRDQETQYF
TRBD1	TRBJ1-2	-	TRBV25-1	TGTGCCAGCAGTGAATCTGGTGACAGGGGTGCCTATGGCTACACCTTC	CASSESGDRGAYGYTF
-	TRBJ1-5	-	TRBV23-1	TGCGCCACCTCACCGGACAGACAAAATAGCAATCAGCCCCAGCATTTT	CATSPDRQNSNQPQHF
-	TRBJ2-7	-	TRBV18	TGTGCCAGCTCACCAATTTCTAGCAACTACGAGCAGTACTTC	CASSPISSNYEQYF
-	TRBJ2-3	-	TRBV15	TGTGCCACCAGCGGAGGGGAGTCCACAGATACGCAGTATTTT	CATSGGESTDTQYF
TRBD1	TRBJ1-6	-	TRBV7-9	TGTGCCAGCAGAGGTGACAGGGGGTATTCACCCCTCCACTTT	CASRGDRGYSPLHF
-	TRBJ1-2	-	TRBV20-1	TGCAGTGCCACGACAGGTGGCTACACCTTC	CSATTGGYTF
-	TRBJ2-7	-	TRBV5-1	TGCGCCAGCAGCTTGACGACAGGTCCCCGCGAGCAGTACTTC	CASSLTTGPREQYF
-	TRBJ2-2	-	TRBV2	TGTGCCAGCAGTGGGACAGACCAGAACACCGGGGAGCTGTTTTTT	CASSGTDQNTGELFF
-	TRBJ1-1	once	TRBV30	TGTGCCTGGAGTGTAACGGCGGCCACTGAAGCTTTCTTT	CAWSVTAATEAFF
-	TRBJ2-7	-	TRBV20-1	TGCAGTGCTAGTAACAGCTCCTACGAGCAGTACTTC	CSASNSSYEQYF
TRBD2	TRBJ2-5	-	TRBV29-1	TGCAGCGTTGGCTCTGTGGCGGGAGCCGAGACCCAGTACTTC	CSVGSVAGAETQYF
-	TRBJ2-1	-	TRBV11-2	TGTGCCAGCAGCCCAAAGGCCAATGAGCAGTTCTTC	CASSPKANEQFF
-	TRBJ1-1	once	TRBV19	TGTGCCAGTAGTATAGCTCGAGACCTAACTGAAGCTTTCTTT	CASSIARDLTEAFF
-	TRBJ2-7	-	TRBV18	TGTGCCAGCCGGGACGATCGGTACGAGCAGTACTTC	CASRDDRYEQYF
-	TRBJ1-2	once	TRBV7-4	TGTGCCAGCAGCTATAGCAGGGAAGCTAACTATGGCTACACCTTC	CASSYSREANYGYTF
-	TRBJ1-2	-	TRBV3-1	TGTGCCAGCAGCCAGAGCTACGAGCCCTATGGCTACACCTTC	CASSQSYEPYGYTF
-	TRBJ2-1	once	TRBV18	TGTGCCAGCTCACCACCTCTGTACGATGAGCAGTTCTTC	CASSPPLYDEQFF
-	TRBJ2-5	-	TRBV5-1	TGCGCCAGCAGCGCCACACCGGCGGGAGAGACCCAGTACTTC	CASSATPAGETQYF
-	TRBJ2-3	-	TRBV10-3	TGTGCCATCAGTGAGGCGGTAGCGGTATACACAGATACGCAGTATTTT	CAISEAVAVYTDTQYF
TRBD1	TRBJ1-4	-	TRBV12-3/TRBV12-4	TGTGCCAGCAGACCACACGGACAGGGGGCGCGTGAAAAACTGTTTTTT	CASRPHGQGAREKLFF
-	TRBJ1-2	-	TRBV20-1	TGCAGTGCCACGAAGGACAGTTACGACTATGGCTACACCTTC	CSATKDSYDYGYTF
TRBD1	TRBJ1-4	-	TRBV20-1	TGCAGTGCTATGGACAGGGGAGCGACCGCGGAAAAACTGTTTTTT	CSAMDRGATAEKLFF
-	TRBJ1-3	-	TRBV7-8	TGTGCCAGCACCCTCGGGTGGACCTATTCTGGAAACACCATATATTTT	CASTLGWTYSGNTIYF
TRBD2	TRBJ2-7	-	TRBV29-1	TGCAGCGCAACTATACCCCTAGCGGGAGCCTACGAGCAGTACTTC	CSATIPLAGAYEQYF
-	TRBJ1-2	few	TRBV7-8	TGTGCCAGCAGCTTAGCTCCGGGACACCAGTATGGCTACACCTTC	CASSLAPGHQYGYTF
-	TRBJ2-7	-	TRBV20-1	TGCAGTGCTAGAGACAGGTTAAACTCCTACGAGCAGTACTTC	CSARDRLNSYEQYF
-	TRBJ2-7	once	TRBV6-4	TGTGCCACCCAGTGGGCCTACGAGCAGTACTTC	CATQWAYEQYF
-	TRBJ2-3	-	TRBV23-1	TGCGCCAGGCGGACACCGAGCACAGATACGCAGTATTTT	CARRTPSTDTQYF
TRBD1	TRBJ2-5	-	TRBV9	TGTGCCAGCAGCGCCACAGGGGGCCAAGAGACCCAGTACTTC	CASSATGGQETQYF
-	TRBJ1-1	-	TRBV14	TGTGCCAGCAGCCCAGGGATGGGAGCATCTGAAGCTTTCTTT	CASSPGMGASEAFF
-	TRBJ2-7	-	TRBV28	TGTGCCAGTGGGAGACTTCCCTACGAGCAGTACTTC	CASGRLPYEQYF
-	TRBJ2-5	-	TRBV4-1	TGCGCCAGCAGCCAAGTTGCTGGGAGAGAGACCCAGTACTTC	CASSQVAGRETQYF
TRBD1	TRBJ1-1	-	TRBV2	TGTGCCAGCAGTGACCCGGGACAGGGCACTGAAGCTTTCTTT	CASSDPGQGTEAFF
TRBD1	TRBJ1-4	-	TRBV3-1	TGTGCCAGCAGCCAATTACAGGGGGCTCACGAAAAACTGTTTTTT	CASSQLQGAHEKLFF
TRBD1	TRBJ2-2	-	TRBV5-1	TGCGCCAGCAGCTTGGAGGTGACAGGGGCCGGGGAGCTGTTTTTT	CASSLEVTGAGELFF
TRBD1	TRBJ2-1	-	TRBV29-1	TGCAGCGTTGAAGTGACAGGGGGCATGGACAATGAGCAGTTCTTC	CSVEVTGGMDNEQFF
-	TRBJ2-7	-	TRBV27	TGTGCCAGCAGTTCTTTGGGCAGGGACGGGTACGAGCAGTACTTC	CASSSLGRDGYEQYF
-	TRBJ2-1	-	TRBV5-1	TGCGCCAGCAGGGCGATAGCGAATTACAATGAGCAGTTCTTC	CASRAIANYNEQFF
-	TRBJ2-2	few	TRBV11-2	TGTGCCAGCAGCTTAACCCGGAGCACCGGGGAGCTGTTTTTT	CASSLTRSTGELFF